These T cell receptor beta chains were read from a single sample in a study of Ad26.COV2.S vaccination and SARS-CoV-2 variants. Method: immunoSEQ multiplex PCR; TCRdb's copy keeps in-frame clones and lacks some. Altogether about 460,000 clones are present, 70% to 90% being singletons, with the ten largest covering 1.7%. Sequencing was performed on peripheral blood, taken in a trial of Ad26.COV2.S vaccine versus placebo. The receptors here all came from a person aged 18-60 years who received the Ad26.COV2.S COVID-19 vaccine or a placebo. The CDR3 runs from the conserved cysteine through the conserved F or W. Each record gives: V gene, CDR3 protein.

V gene: TRBV11-2; CDR3 protein: CASSPEPGSYNEQFF
V gene: TRBV6-5; CDR3 protein: CASRPGQGAWDEQFF
V gene: TRBV18; CDR3 protein: CASSPGTGRVGANVLTF
V gene: TRBV28; CDR3 protein: CASSPRPEGQFF
V gene: TRBV6-5; CDR3 protein: CASSSTDVGGYTF
V gene: TRBV3-1/TRBV3-2; CDR3 protein: CASSQDLRQPQHF
V gene: TRBV2; CDR3 protein: CARRQGAVHTEAFF
V gene: TRBV7-3; CDR3 protein: CASSLRQGTDTQYF
V gene: TRBV19; CDR3 protein: CASSRGGSNQPQHF
V gene: TRBV7-8; CDR3 protein: CASSSPGQAMNTEAFF
V gene: TRBV19; CDR3 protein: CASSINGGRATDTQYF
V gene: TRBV18; CDR3 protein: CASSPFSVNEQFF
V gene: TRBV18; CDR3 protein: CASSQRTPRSLISTDTQYF
V gene: TRBV29-1; CDR3 protein: CSVGVRGQNYEQYF
V gene: TRBV9; CDR3 protein: CASSPDRLAGSGEQFF
V gene: TRBV19; CDR3 protein: CASSPRGRRPGDGYTF
V gene: TRBV19; CDR3 protein: CASSPPGQYTEAFF
V gene: TRBV5-1; CDR3 protein: CASSFVSLSGRGYTQYF
V gene: TRBV9; CDR3 protein: CASSVTTSGGEQFF
V gene: TRBV19; CDR3 protein: CASSIAGRADTQYF
V gene: TRBV4-3; CDR3 protein: CASSQDYGSGAKNIQYF
V gene: TRBV28; CDR3 protein: CASSLSTIGGVGANVLTF
V gene: TRBV24-1; CDR3 protein: CATSDPGRSYEQYF
V gene: TRBV2; CDR3 protein: CASSERGAGGYTF
V gene: TRBV28; CDR3 protein: CASTFAGGRVKNIQYF
V gene: TRBV5-5; CDR3 protein: CASSLRGDRALPQPQHF
V gene: TRBV19; CDR3 protein: CASSDSSGGGQPQHF
V gene: TRBV6-4; CDR3 protein: CASSDGPGSTQYF
V gene: TRBV25-1; CDR3 protein: CASSELDPLVPEQFF
V gene: TRBV27; CDR3 protein: CASSLSYRSSYEQYF
V gene: TRBV30; CDR3 protein: CAWTGMNTEAFF
V gene: TRBV20-1; CDR3 protein: CSAVGQGQFF
V gene: TRBV4-2; CDR3 protein: CASSQAPSRTSGSRGEQYF
V gene: TRBV18; CDR3 protein: CASSPGFLAKNIQYF
V gene: TRBV7-9; CDR3 protein: CASSLTGTQPQHF
V gene: TRBV27; CDR3 protein: CASSLNYGQGYGYTF
V gene: TRBV5-4; CDR3 protein: CASSVTQGPTYEQYF
V gene: TRBV19; CDR3 protein: CASSIRMETGRIATYNEQFF
V gene: TRBV7-3; CDR3 protein: CASSLTGSAIVETQYF
V gene: TRBV5-1; CDR3 protein: CASSFQGGTGNTIYF
V gene: TRBV30; CDR3 protein: CAWSAGTSGTKNIQYF
V gene: TRBV18; CDR3 protein: CASSRGTSGGTIQETQYF